This T cell receptor (beta chain) was retrieved from a study of blood T cell repertoires in COVID-19. Overall study context: T cells, B-cell-depleted T cells, or PBMCs supplied cDNA or gDNA.

Participants were placed into cohorts based on the clinical history they reported. Two negative PCRs, clearance, or symptom resolution were required of recovered Cohort 3 donors. In the original processing: The authors estimated nucleated cell counts from reference gene primer amplification. TCRdb keeps only in-frame clones here, not all; method: immunoSEQ multiplex PCR. The D gene and trimming were derived from the DNA, and the V and J assignments and clone size from that table. This table holds roughly 250,000 clones, about 87% found once. The sequence came from a woman in her forties or fifties who had recovered from COVID-19. Sequenced material: PBMCs or T cells enriched from blood (not recorded which).

CDR3 region: CASSSLKRDTGELFF. The CDR3 DNA reads as TGCGCCAGCAGCTCCTTAAAGCGGGACACCGGGGAGCTGTTTTTT. This chain joins TRBV4-3 and TRBJ2-2; perhaps TRBD2 as D (6 bases). This CDR3 is built from 15 residues. Deletions cut 5 bases from V and 3 bases from J, with 13 bases between. Germline assignment: CDR1 LGHNA and CDR2 YSLEER.